The present TCR beta chain was sequenced within a study of Tregs in tolerant kidney transplant recipients. General study points: Biological reproducibility was not directly addressed, but technical replication error appeared minimal. Tregs expanded with activated donor B cells seemed most donor-specific.

Germline CDR1 is SGDLS and CDR2 is YYNGEE. V was clipped by 3 bases and J by 9 bases; unmatched bases: 6. This CDR3 is built from 13 residues. This clone was counted once. The antigen is undetermined. The table came from immunoSEQ multiplex PCR; TCRdb's copy has only in-frame clones and leaves some out. This table has 90,000 to 150,000 clones, around 94% appearing once. Unstimulated Tregs (CD4+CD25+CD127-) and CD4+CD25- non-Tregs were sorted from PBMCs. Sequencing used CD4+ T cells from blood. The rearrangement uses TRBV9 and TRBJ2-1; 7 bases are shared with TRBD2. The TCR sequence derives from a human donor in good health. Here the CDR3 reads CASSGGLTGEQFF. The CDR3 DNA follows: TGTGCCAGCAGCGGGGGACTAACGGGTGAGCAGTTCTTC.